This T cell receptor (beta chain) was recorded in a study of T cell responses to AZD1222 COVID-19 vaccine. Study-level background: Second-dose schedules of about 4 or about 12 weeks were combined.

Here immunoSEQ multiplex PCR was the method, and the copy in TCRdb shows in-frame clones only, minus some. The data contain 100,000 to 150,000 clones, about 86% of them seen just once; the ten biggest clones take up 10% to 15%. Overall study findings and caveats: Baseline antibody screening turned up just six or seven seropositive AZD1222 recipients. The donor cohort was predominantly white British with a female majority, and clonal diversity may have been underestimated. CD4 TCRs linked to vaccination spanned spike, dominating at 160-218 and 743-854.

The germline V gene encodes CDR1 SGDLS and CDR2 YYNGEE. Trimming took off 2 bases at V and 1 base at J, with 10 bases between the two ends. There are 14 residues in the CDR3. With regard to this clone: Its antigen is unidentified.

The V and J genes are TRBV9 and TRBJ2-7, with TRBD2 as a possible D gene (5 bases). The source of this sequence is an adult in good health. The sample consisted of peripheral blood, taken on day 0 of AZD1222 vaccination. The CDR3 is CASSVGADSYEQYF. The CDR3, as DNA: TGTGCCAGCAGCGTTGGAGCGGATTCCTACGAGCAGTACTTC.